This T cell receptor (beta chain) was sequenced during a study of blood T cells in healthy people across ages. Findings of the study overall: Long-lived donors had more naive CD4+ cells and higher diversity than aged donors. Getting older went along with TCR beta diversity per million T cells dropping roughly linearly.

This clonotype was counted once. Its antigen remains unidentified. Drawing of peripheral blood yielded about 9.7 milliliters from each donor. The V end lost 4 bases, the J end lost 0 bases, and 12 bases lay between the germline ends. The V gene's germline CDR1 is MNHEY and CDR2 SVGEGT. This CDR3 has 15 amino acids. The authors ran a second PCR of about 7 to 12 cycles using a sample-barcoded 5' primer and a J-beta primer mix. MiXCR was run by TCRdb on the 5' RACE reads, yielding one entry per CDR3 protein. The sample lists 1,500,000 or so distinct CDR3 sequences; almost 60% were seen once. This chain links TRBV6-2 or TRBV6-3 with TRBJ1-2; D gene unclear. Source material: blood. This TCR derives from a man between 18 and 35 years old in good health. CDR3 sequence (DNA): TGTGCCAGCAGTTCAACAGCAGTATCTAACTATGGCTACACCTTC. Protein product: CASSSTAVSNYGYTF.